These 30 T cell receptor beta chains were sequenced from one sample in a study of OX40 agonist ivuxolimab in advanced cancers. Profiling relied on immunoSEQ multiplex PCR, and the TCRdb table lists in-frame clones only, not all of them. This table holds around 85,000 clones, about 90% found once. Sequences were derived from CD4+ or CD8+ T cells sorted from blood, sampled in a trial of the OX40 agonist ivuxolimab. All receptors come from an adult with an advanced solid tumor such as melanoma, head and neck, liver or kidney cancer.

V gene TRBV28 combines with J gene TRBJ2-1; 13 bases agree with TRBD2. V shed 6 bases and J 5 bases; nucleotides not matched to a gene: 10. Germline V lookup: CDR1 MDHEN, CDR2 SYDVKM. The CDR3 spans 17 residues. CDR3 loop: CASSRQGTSGIHNEQFF. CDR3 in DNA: TGTGCCAGCAGCCGACAGGGGACTAGCGGGATCCACAATGAGCAGTTCTTC. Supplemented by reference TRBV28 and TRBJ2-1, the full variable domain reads DVKVTQSSRYLVKRTGEKVFLECVQDMDHENMFWYRQDPGLGLRLIYFSYDVKMKEKGDIPEGYSVSREKKERFSLILESASTNQTSMYLCASSRQGTSGIHNEQFFGPGTRLTVL.

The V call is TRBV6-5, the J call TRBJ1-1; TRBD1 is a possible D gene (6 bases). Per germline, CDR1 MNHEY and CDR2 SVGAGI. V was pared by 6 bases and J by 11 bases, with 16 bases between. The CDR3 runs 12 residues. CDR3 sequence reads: CASSPLFGGAFF. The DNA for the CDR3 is TGTGCCAGCAGCCCCCTCTTTGGGGGCGCTTTCTTT.

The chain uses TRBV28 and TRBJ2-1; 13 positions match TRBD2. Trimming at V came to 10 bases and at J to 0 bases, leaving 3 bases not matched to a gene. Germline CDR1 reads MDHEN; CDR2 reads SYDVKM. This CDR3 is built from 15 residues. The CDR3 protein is CATGLAGASYNEQFF. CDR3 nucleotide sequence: TGTGCCACCGGACTAGCGGGGGCCTCCTACAATGAGCAGTTCTTC.

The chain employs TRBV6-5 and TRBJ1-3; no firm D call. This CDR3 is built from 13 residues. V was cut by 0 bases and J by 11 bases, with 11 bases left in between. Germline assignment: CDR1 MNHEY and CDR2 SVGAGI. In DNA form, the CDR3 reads TGTGCCAGCAGTTACTCCGACCGAACCCCCATATATTTT. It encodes CASSYSDRTPIYF.

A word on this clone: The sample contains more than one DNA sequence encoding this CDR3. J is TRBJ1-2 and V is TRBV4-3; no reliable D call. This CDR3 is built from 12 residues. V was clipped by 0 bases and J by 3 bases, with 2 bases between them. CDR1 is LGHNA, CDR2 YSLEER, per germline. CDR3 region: CASSQDYYGYTF. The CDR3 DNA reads TGCGCCAGCAGCCAAGACTACTATGGCTACACCTTC.

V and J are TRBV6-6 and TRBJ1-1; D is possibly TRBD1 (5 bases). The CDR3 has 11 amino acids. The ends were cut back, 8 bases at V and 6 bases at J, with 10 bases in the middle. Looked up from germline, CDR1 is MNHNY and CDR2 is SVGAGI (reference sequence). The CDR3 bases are TGTGCCAGCCGTTGGGGGGCTGAAGCTTTCTTT. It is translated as CASRWGAEAFF.

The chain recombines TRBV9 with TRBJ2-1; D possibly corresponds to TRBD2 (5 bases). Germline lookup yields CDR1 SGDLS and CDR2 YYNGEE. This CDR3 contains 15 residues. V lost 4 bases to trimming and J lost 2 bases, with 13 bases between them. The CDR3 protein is CASSPERWTYNEQFF. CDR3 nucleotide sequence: TGTGCCAGCAGCCCAGAGCGGTGGACCTACAATGAGCAGTTCTTC.

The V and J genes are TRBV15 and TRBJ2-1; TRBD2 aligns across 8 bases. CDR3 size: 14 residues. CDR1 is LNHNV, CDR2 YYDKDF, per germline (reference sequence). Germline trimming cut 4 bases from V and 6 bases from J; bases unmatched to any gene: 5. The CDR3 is CATSTGLDRNEQFF. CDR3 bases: TGTGCCACCAGCACGGGACTAGATCGCAATGAGCAGTTCTTC.

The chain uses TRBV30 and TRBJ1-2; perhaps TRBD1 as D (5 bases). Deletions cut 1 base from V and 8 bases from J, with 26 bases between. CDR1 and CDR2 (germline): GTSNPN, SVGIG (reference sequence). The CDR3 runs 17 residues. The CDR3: CAWSAWEGPANRLGYTF. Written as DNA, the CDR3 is TGTGCCTGGAGTGCGTGGGAGGGACCCGCAAACCGACTGGGCTACACCTTC.

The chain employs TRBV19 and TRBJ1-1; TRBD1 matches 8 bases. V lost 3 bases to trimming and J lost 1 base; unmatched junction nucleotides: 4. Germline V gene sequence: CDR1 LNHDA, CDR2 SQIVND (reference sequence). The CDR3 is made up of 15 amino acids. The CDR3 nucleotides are TGTGCCAGTAGTATTATGGACAGGGCGAACACTGAAGCTTTCTTT. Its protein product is CASSIMDRANTEAFF.

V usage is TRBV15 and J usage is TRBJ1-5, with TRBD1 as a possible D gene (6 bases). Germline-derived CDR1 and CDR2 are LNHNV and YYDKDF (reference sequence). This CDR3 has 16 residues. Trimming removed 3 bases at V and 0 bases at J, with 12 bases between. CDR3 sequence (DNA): TGTGCCACCAGCAGGGCCGGGGGGCTTAGCAATCAGCCCCAGCATTTT. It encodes CATSRAGGLSNQPQHF.

The CDR3 sequence: CAWSSVGGYTEAFF. The CDR3 coding sequence is TGTGCCTGGAGCTCCGTGGGGGGCTACACTGAAGCTTTCTTT. This chain connects TRBV30 to TRBJ1-1; tentative D call: TRBD1 (6 bases). Germline-derived CDR1 and CDR2 are GTSNPN and SVGIG (reference sequence). The CDR3 has 14 amino acids. Deletions cut 3 bases from V and 3 bases from J, with 14 bases between. The whole variable domain, remainder taken from reference TRBV30 and TRBJ1-1, is SQTIHQWPATLVQPVGSPLSLECTVEGTSNPNLYWYRQAAGRGLQLLFYSVGIGQISSEVPQNLSASRPQDRQFILSSKKLLLSDSGFYLCAWSSVGGYTEAFFGQGTRLTVV.

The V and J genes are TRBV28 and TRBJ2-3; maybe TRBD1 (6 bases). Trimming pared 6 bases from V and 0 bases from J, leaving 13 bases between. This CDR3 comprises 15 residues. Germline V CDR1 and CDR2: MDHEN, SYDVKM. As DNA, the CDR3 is TGTGCCAGCAGCGTCGGACAGTTTAGCACAGATACGCAGTATTTT. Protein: CASSVGQFSTDTQYF.

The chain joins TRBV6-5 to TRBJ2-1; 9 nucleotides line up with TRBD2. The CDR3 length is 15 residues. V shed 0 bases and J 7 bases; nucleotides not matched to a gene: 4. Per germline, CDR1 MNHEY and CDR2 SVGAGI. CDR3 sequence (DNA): TGTGCCAGCAGTTACTCGAGCCTAGCGGGGAATGAGCAGTTCTTC. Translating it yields CASSYSSLAGNEQFF.

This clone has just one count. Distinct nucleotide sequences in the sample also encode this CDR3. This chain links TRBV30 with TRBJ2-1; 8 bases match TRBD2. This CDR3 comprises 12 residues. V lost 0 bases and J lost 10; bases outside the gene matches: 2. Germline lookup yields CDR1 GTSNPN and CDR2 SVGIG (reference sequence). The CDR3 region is CAWSVSGGEQFF. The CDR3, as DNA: TGTGCCTGGAGTGTAAGCGGGGGCGAGCAGTTCTTC.

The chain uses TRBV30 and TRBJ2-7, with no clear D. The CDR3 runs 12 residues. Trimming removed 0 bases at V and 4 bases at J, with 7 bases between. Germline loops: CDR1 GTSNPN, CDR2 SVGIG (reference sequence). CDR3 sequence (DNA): TGTGCCTGGAGTGTATCCGGGTACGAGCAGTACTTC. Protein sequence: CAWSVSGYEQYF.

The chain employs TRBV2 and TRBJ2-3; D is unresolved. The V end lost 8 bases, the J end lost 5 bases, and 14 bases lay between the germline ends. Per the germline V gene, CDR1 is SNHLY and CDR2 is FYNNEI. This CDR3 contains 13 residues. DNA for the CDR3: TGTGCCAGCCGAGGAGAGTTCAGAGATACGCAGTATTTT. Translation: CASRGEFRDTQYF.

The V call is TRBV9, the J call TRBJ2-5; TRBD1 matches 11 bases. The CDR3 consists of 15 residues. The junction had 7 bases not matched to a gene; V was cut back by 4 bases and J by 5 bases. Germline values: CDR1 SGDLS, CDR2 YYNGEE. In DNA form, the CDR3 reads TGTGCCAGCAGCCCAGAAGGGACAGGGGGGGAGACCCAGTACTTC. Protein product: CASSPEGTGGETQYF.

CDR3 protein: CASGLGGQPQHF. CDR3 in DNA: TGTGCTAGTGGTTTAGGGGGTCAGCCCCAGCATTTT. The genes are TRBV12-5 and TRBJ1-5; D perhaps matches TRBD1 (6 bases). The CDR3 sequence is 12 residues long. Germline V CDR1 and CDR2: LGHNT, FRNRAP. V gave up 3 bases and J gave up 6 bases, with 6 bases separating them.

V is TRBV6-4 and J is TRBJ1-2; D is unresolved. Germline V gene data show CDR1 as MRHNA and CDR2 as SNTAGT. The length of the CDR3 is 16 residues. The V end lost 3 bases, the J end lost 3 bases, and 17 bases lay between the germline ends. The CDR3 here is CASSEVEGFRHYGYTF. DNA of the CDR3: TGTGCCAGCAGTGAGGTCGAGGGCTTTCGTCACTATGGCTACACCTTC.

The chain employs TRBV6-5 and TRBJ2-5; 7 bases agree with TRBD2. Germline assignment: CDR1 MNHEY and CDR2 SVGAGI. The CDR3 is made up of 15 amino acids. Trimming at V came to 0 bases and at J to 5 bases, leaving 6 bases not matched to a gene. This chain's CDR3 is CASSYSGSGRETQYF. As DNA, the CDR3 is TGTGCCAGCAGTTACTCAGGTAGCGGGCGCGAGACCCAGTACTTC.

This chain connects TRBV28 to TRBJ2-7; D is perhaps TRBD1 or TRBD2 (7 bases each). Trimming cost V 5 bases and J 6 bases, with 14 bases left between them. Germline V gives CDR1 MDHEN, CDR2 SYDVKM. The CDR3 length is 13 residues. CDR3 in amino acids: CASSPQGGFEQYF. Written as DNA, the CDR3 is TGTGCCAGCAGTCCTCAGGGGGGGTTCGAGCAGTACTTC.

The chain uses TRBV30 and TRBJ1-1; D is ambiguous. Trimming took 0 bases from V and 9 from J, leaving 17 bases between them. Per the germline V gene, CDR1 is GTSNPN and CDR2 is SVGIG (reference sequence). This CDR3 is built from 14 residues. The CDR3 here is CAWSVVAGWAKAFF. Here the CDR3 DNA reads TGTGCCTGGAGTGTGGTGGCAGGTTGGGCTAAAGCTTTCTTT.

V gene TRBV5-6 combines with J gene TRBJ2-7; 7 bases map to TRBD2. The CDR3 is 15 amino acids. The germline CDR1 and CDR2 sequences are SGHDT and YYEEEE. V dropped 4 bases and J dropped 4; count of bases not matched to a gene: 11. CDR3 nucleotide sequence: TGTGCCAGCAGCCGGATTCTAGCGGAACTATACGAGCAGTACGTC. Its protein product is CASSRILAELYEQYV.

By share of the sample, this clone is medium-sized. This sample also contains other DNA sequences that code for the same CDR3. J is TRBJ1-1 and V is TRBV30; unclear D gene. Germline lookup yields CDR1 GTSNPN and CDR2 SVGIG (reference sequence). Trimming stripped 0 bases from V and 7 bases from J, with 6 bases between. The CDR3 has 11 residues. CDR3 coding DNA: TGTGCCTGGAGTGTTTTGAGTGAAGCTTTCTTT. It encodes CAWSVLSEAFF.

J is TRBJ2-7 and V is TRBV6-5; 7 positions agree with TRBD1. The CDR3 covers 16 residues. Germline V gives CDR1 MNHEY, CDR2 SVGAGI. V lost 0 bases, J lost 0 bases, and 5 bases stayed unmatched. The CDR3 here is CASSYSGQRSSYEQYF. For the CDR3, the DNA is TGTGCCAGCAGTTACTCGGGACAGAGGAGCTCCTACGAGCAGTACTTC.

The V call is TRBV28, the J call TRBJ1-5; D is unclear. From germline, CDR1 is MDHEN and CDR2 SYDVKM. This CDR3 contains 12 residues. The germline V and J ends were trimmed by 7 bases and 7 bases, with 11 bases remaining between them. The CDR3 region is CASKSRRQPQHF. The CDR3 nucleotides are TGTGCCAGCAAGTCCCGAAGGCAGCCCCAGCATTTT.

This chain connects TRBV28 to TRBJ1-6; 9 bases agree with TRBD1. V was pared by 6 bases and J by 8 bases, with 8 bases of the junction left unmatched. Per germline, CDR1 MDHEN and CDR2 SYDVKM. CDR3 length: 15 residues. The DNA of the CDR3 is TGTGCCAGCAGAGGGACAGGGTTAACGCATTCACCCCTCCACTTT. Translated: CASRGTGLTHSPLHF.

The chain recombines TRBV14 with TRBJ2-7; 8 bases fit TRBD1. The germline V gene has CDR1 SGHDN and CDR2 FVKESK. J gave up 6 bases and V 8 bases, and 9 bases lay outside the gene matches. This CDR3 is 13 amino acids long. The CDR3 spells CASPGQAYGEQYV. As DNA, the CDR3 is TGTGCCAGCCCGGGACAGGCTTATGGCGAGCAGTACGTC.

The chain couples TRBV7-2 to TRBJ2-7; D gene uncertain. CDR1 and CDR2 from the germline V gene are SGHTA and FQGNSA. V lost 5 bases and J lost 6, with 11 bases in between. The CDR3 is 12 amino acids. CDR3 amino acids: CASSLGSAEQYF. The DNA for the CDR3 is TGTGCCAGCAGCCTAGGGTCCGCCGAGCAGTACTTC.